This entry lists 12 T cell receptor beta chains sequenced from one sample in a study of Graves' ophthalmopathy and Graves' hyperthyroidism. Amplified material comprised TCR beta CDR3 regions derived from RNA transcripts. The first round was an RT-PCR with HTBI primers, and the second round was a multiplex PCR. MiXCR, applied by TCRdb to the multiplex PCR reads, yields one record per CDR3 protein. The sample includes about 700,000 distinct CDR3 sequences, about two fifths seen only once; the top ten take roughly 3.5%. Sequencing was performed on peripheral blood. The receptors come from an adult man with Graves' ophthalmopathy.

The sample holds many counts of this clonotype. The chain is built from TRBV20-1 and TRBJ1-1, with D uncertain. Per the germline V gene, CDR1 is DFQATT and CDR2 is SNEGSKA (reference sequence). The CDR3 consists of 10 residues. Trimming left V 6 bases short and J 1 base short, with 3 bases between. The CDR3 reads CSAWNTEAFF. CDR3 DNA sequence: TGCAGTGCCTGGAACACTGAAGCTTTCTTT.

In this sample, this clonotype turned up many times. This chain joins TRBV7-9 and TRBJ2-7; 11 bases match TRBD2. CDR1 and CDR2 (germline): SEHNR, FQNEAQ (reference sequence). Germline trimming cut 3 bases from V and 4 bases from J; bases unmatched to any gene: 5. The CDR3 is made up of 15 amino acids. The CDR3 region has the DNA TGTGCCAGCAGCTTTACTAGCGGGGGTCCATACGAGCAGTACTTC. Its translation: CASSFTSGGPYEQYF.

The rearrangement links TRBV2 to TRBJ2-7; possible D gene TRBD2, 5 bases. CDR1 is SNHLY, CDR2 FYNNEI, per germline. Trimming cost V 6 bases and J 3 bases, with 18 bases left between them. The CDR3 is made up of 15 amino acids. The CDR3 region is CASSAEGGRSYEQYF. In DNA form, the CDR3 reads TGTGCCAGCAGCGCAGAGGGTGGCAGAAGCTACGAGCAGTACTTC.

The chain couples TRBV2 to TRBJ1-2; D is unresolved. Trimming took 4 bases from V and 7 from J, leaving 16 bases between them. The germline V gene encodes CDR1 SNHLY and CDR2 FYNNEI. This CDR3 contains 14 residues. In DNA form, the CDR3 reads TGTGCCAGCAGTGTCCCCCCCCGGCGGCCTGGCTACACCTTC. This sequence encodes CASSVPPRRPGYTF.

The rearrangement links TRBV9 to TRBJ1-6; D uncertain. The V gene's germline CDR1 is SGDLS and CDR2 YYNGEE. V was cut by 0 bases and J by 0 bases, with 13 bases left in between. The length of the CDR3 is 18 residues. The CDR3 spells CASSVGVRWASYNSPLHF. CDR3 sequence (DNA): TGTGCCAGCAGCGTAGGGGTCAGATGGGCCTCCTATAATTCACCCCTCCACTTT.

The chain is built from TRBV29-1 and TRBJ2-5; no firm D call. Deletions cut 8 bases from V and 5 bases from J, with 12 bases between. The CDR3 consists of 11 residues. Germline V lookup: CDR1 SQVTM, CDR2 ANQGSEA. The CDR3 region has the DNA TGCAGCCAATGGCAGTTGGAGACCCAGTACTTC. Amino acid sequence: CSQWQLETQYF.

This clonotype was seen only a few times. This chain links TRBV6-1 with TRBJ1-2, with 9 bases that match TRBD1. V dropped 4 bases and J dropped 9; count of bases not matched to a gene: 3. Germline V lookup: CDR1 MNHNS, CDR2 SASEGT. The CDR3 sequence is 12 residues long. CDR3 residues: CASSVGQGRYTF. CDR3 bases: TGTGCCAGCAGTGTAGGACAGGGGCGCTACACCTTC.

V is TRBV10-3 and J is TRBJ1-1; 9 bases agree with TRBD1. V lost 5 bases, J lost 0 bases, and 7 bases stayed unmatched. Germline V gene lookup returns CDR1 ENHRY and CDR2 SYGVKD. The CDR3 is 16 residues long. The CDR3 spells CAISPGTGILNTEAFF. CDR3 DNA: TGTGCCATCAGTCCCGGGACAGGGATACTGAACACTGAAGCTTTCTTT.

This clonotype showed up many times. The chain couples TRBV10-3 to TRBJ1-1, with 7 bases aligning to TRBD1. The CDR3 has 13 amino acids. The J segment lost 5 bases and the V segment lost 10 bases, leaving 10 bases of the junction unmatched. Germline V lookup: CDR1 ENHRY, CDR2 SYGVKD. CDR3 residues: CATHDRERTEAFF. The CDR3 bases are TGTGCCACGCACGACAGGGAAAGGACTGAAGCTTTCTTT.

J is TRBJ1-1 and V is TRBV12-5; D is unclear. Germline loops: CDR1 LGHNT, CDR2 FRNRAP. The V and J ends lost 5 bases and 1 base respectively, with 8 bases between them. The CDR3 contains 13 residues. As DNA, the CDR3 is TGTGCTAGTGGTATCCGGGAGAACACTGAAGCTTTCTTT. It yields the protein CASGIRENTEAFF.

This clonotype was observed many times. The chain has TRBV11-3 and TRBJ2-2, with D perhaps matching TRBD1 or TRBD2 (5 bases each). The CDR3 contains 15 residues. Trimming cost V 6 bases and J 4 bases, with 15 bases left between them. Germline loops: CDR1 SGHNT, CDR2 YENEEA. The CDR3 region has the DNA TGTGCCAGCAGTAACGGGGCTGCGGGCACCGGGGAGCTGTTTTTT. Translating it yields CASSNGAAGTGELFF.

The gene calls are TRBV2 and TRBJ2-7; D is uncertain. The CDR3 contains 13 residues. The germline V gene encodes CDR1 SNHLY and CDR2 FYNNEI. V was clipped by 5 bases and J by 7 bases, with 15 bases between them. The DNA of the CDR3 is TGTGCCAGCAGTTCCGAAGCCTACAATGAGCAGTACTTC. It specifies CASSSEAYNEQYF.